The 9 T cell receptor beta chains given below trace back to one sample, sequenced in a study of CD8 T cells in ankylosing spondylitis. TCRdb reanalysed the 5' RACE reads using MiXCR and keeps one entry per CDR3 protein. Here the sample spans 250,000 to 350,000 distinct CDR3 sequences, around 20% being singletons. What was sequenced was blood, either unsorted or a sorted T cell fraction (not recorded which). These receptors all come from a male donor with ankylosing spondylitis or in good health (not recorded which).

V gene TRBV12-3 or TRBV12-4 combines with J gene TRBJ2-5, with D possibly matching TRBD2 (6 bases). The CDR3 has 15 amino acids. V shed 6 bases and J shed 2 bases, with 16 bases lying between them. This chain's CDR3 is CASSLRGRSQETQYF. CDR3 sequence (DNA): TGTGCCAGCAGCCTCCGGGGGAGGTCACAAGAGACCCAGTACTTC.

A few counts support this clonotype. The V and J genes are TRBV7-3 and TRBJ2-1, with D hard to call. Germline values: CDR1 SGHTA, CDR2 FQGTGA. The germline V and J ends were trimmed by 1 base and 7 bases, with 8 bases remaining between them. The CDR3 runs 13 residues. CDR3 DNA: TGTGCCAGCAGCTTAAATTGGAAAAATGAGCAGTTCTTC. Translation: CASSLNWKNEQFF.

This clonotype was recorded many times. This chain uses TRBV29-1 with TRBJ2-1; D ambiguous. Trimming pared 4 bases from V and 8 bases from J, leaving 9 bases between. This CDR3 region has 11 residues. Germline-derived CDR1 and CDR2 are SQVTM and ANQGSEA. CDR3: CSVGSHYEQFF. As DNA, the CDR3 is TGCAGCGTTGGATCCCATTATGAGCAGTTCTTC.

This sequence joins TRBV5-1 and TRBJ1-4; perhaps TRBD1 as D (6 bases). Deletions cut 6 bases from V and 0 bases from J, with 15 bases between. The CDR3 contains 16 residues. Germline loops: CDR1 SGHRS, CDR2 YFSETQ. The CDR3 spells CASTRTVAATNEKLFF. The CDR3 bases are TGCGCCAGCACCCGGACAGTAGCTGCAACTAATGAAAAACTGTTTTTT.

This clonotype was observed a few times. V usage is TRBV3-1 and J usage is TRBJ2-3; 9 nucleotides line up with TRBD2. The trim removed 1 base at V and 0 bases at J, leaving 5 bases unmatched. Germline loops: CDR1 LGHDT, CDR2 YNNKEL (reference sequence). CDR3 length equals 17 residues. CDR3 protein: CASSQVGGGASTDTQYF. CDR3 in DNA: TGTGCCAGCAGCCAAGTCGGCGGGGGGGCTAGCACAGATACGCAGTATTTT.

This clonotype was seen repeatedly, ten times or more. The J gene is TRBJ2-5, the V gene TRBV10-2; 15 positions agree with TRBD2. The CDR3 covers 14 residues. Unmatched junction bases numbered 7, after V lost 4 bases and J lost 13 bases. Looked up from germline, CDR1 is WSHSY and CDR2 is SAAADI. The CDR3 bases are TGCGCCAGCAGTGTGCAGGGACTAGCGGGAGGTCCGTACTTC. Its protein is CASSVQGLAGGPYF.

The rearrangement links TRBV28 to TRBJ2-7; the match to TRBD2 covers 12 bases. The J segment lost 2 bases and the V segment lost 5 bases, leaving 7 bases of the junction unmatched. Germline V lookup: CDR1 MDHEN, CDR2 SYDVKM. The CDR3 length is 16 residues. CDR3 sequence (DNA): TGTGCCAGCAGTGTCGCTAGCGGGGGGGGAACCTACGAGCAGTACGTC. Protein product: CASSVASGGGTYEQYV.

This clonotype has just a few counts. The J gene is TRBJ1-1, the V gene TRBV20-1, with 8 positions matching TRBD1. V gave up 6 bases and J gave up 4 bases; unmatched junction bases: 7. Germline lookup yields CDR1 DFQATT and CDR2 SNEGSKA (reference sequence). This CDR3 has 13 residues. The DNA for the CDR3 is TGCAGTGCACCGGACAGGGAAGGCACTGAAGCTTTCTTT. Translating gives CSAPDREGTEAFF.

This clonotype showed up many times. This chain's CDR3 is CSAQPSGRHNEQFF. CDR3 nucleotides: TGCAGTGCCCAACCCAGCGGGCGACACAATGAGCAGTTCTTC. The chain couples TRBV20-1 to TRBJ2-1; maybe TRBD2 (6 bases). This CDR3 is 14 amino acids long. V was shortened by 6 bases and J by 5 bases, with 17 bases between the two germline ends. Germline CDR1 DFQATT, CDR2 SNEGSKA (reference sequence).